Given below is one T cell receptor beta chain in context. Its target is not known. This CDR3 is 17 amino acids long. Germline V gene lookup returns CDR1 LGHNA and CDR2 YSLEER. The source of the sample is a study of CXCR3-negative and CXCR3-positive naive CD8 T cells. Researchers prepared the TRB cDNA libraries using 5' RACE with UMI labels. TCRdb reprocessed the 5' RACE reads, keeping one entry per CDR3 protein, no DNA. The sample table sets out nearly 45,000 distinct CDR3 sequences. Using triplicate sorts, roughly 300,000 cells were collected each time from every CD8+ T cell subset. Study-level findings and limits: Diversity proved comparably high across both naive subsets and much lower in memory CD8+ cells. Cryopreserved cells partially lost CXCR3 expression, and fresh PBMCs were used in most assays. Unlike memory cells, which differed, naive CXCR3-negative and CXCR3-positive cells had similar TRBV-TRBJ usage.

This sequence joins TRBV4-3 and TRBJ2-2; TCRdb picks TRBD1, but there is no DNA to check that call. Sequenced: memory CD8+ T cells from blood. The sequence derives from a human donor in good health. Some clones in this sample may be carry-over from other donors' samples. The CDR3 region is CASSQVPGGAGTGELFF.